This section outlines one T cell receptor (beta chain) sequence together with its context. CDR3 length: 13 amino acids. Germline CDR1 and CDR2: KGHSH and LQKENI. Deletions cut 3 bases from V and 7 bases from J, with 13 bases between. This entry comes from a study of brain metastases from non-small cell lung cancer. The repertoire was sequenced with immunoSEQ multiplex PCR; TCRdb's copy has only in-frame clones and lacks some. This sample has approximately 3,100 clones, with 95% to 96% found just once. The chain recombines TRBV18 with TRBJ2-7; tentatively, D is TRBD2 (6 bases). Sample: tumor-adjacent normal tissue. This receptor was identified in a donor at least 40 years old with non-small cell lung cancer. CDR3 bases: TGTGCCAGCTCACCTTCCCGGGGGAATGAGCAGTACTTC. It yields the protein CASSPSRGNEQYF.